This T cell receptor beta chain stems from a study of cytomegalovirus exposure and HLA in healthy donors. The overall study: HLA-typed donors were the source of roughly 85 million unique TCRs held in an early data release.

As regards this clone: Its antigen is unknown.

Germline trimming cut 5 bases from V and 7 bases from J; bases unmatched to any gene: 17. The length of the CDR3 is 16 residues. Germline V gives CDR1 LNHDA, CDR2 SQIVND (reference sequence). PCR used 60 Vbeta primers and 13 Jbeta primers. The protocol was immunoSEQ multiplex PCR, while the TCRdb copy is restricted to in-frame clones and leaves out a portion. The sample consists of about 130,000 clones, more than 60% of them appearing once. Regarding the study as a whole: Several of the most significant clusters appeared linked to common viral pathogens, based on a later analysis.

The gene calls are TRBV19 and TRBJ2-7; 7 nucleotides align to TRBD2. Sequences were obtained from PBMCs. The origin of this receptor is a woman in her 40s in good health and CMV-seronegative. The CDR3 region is CASSGSSGGESWEQYF. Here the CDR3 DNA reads TGTGCCAGTAGTGGGTCTAGCGGAGGAGAATCTTGGGAGCAGTACTTC.